Shown below are 12 T cell receptor beta chains from a single sample sequenced in a study of graft-versus-host responses after intestinal transplantation. Method: immunoSEQ multiplex PCR; TCRdb's copy keeps in-frame clones and lacks some. Of about 11,000 clones detected, roughly 30% appear once; the ten largest clones hold over 1.5%. The sample in question was alloreactive CD4+ T cells from a mixed lymphocyte reaction culture, obtained before transplantation. Subset meaning: CFSE-low proliferating T cells sorted from roughly six-day pre-transplant mixed lymphocyte reaction (GvH or HvG direction). The receptors were gathered from a human patient who was an organ donor for intestinal transplantation.

The rearrangement links TRBV4-2 to TRBJ1-2; 8 bases agree with TRBD1. CDR3 size: 15 residues. The V gene's germline CDR1 is LGHNA and CDR2 YNFKEQ. Trimming cost V 4 bases and J 1 base; bases outside gene matches: 5. DNA for the CDR3: TGTGCCAGCAGCCCAACAGGGGGAGGTAACTATGGCTACACCTTC. Its translation: CASSPTGGGNYGYTF.

This clone was observed a few times. V gene TRBV5-6 combines with J gene TRBJ1-2; D is perhaps TRBD1 (5 bases). Germline loops: CDR1 SGHDT, CDR2 YYEEEE. This CDR3 has 15 amino acids. Trimming took off 3 bases at V and 8 bases at J, with 20 bases between the two ends. DNA for the CDR3: TGTGCCAGCAGCTCGGGACTGAGGGGATTGTGGGGCTACACCTTC. Its protein product is CASSSGLRGLWGYTF.

This clone was observed a handful of times. It may be a read error: a sequence one base away is much more abundant. At the DNA level, this CDR3 is encoded by other sequences in the same sample as well. This chain uses TRBV4-1 with TRBJ1-1; D possibly corresponds to TRBD1 (6 bases). In germline, CDR1 is MGHRA, CDR2 YSYEKL. This CDR3 is built from 16 residues. The V gene lost 0 bases and the J gene lost 7 bases, with 18 bases spanning the gap. For the CDR3, the DNA is TGCGCCAGCAGCCAAGAAGGGGGGGGATGGGGCGGTGAAGCTTTCTTT. This encodes CASSQEGGGWGGEAFF.

This clone was counted between two and nine times. The genes are TRBV4-3 and TRBJ2-3; perhaps TRBD2 as D (6 bases). The V and J ends lost 3 bases and 0 bases respectively, with 7 bases between them. Germline V gives CDR1 LGHNA, CDR2 YSLEER. The CDR3 has 14 amino acids. CDR3 region: CASSQRGSTDTQYF. The CDR3 region has the DNA TGCGCCAGCAGCCAGCGGGGCAGCACAGATACGCAGTATTTT.

The genes are TRBV5-4 and TRBJ2-3, with 7 bases identical to TRBD1. V lost 4 bases to trimming and J lost 3 bases; unmatched junction nucleotides: 11. Germline V gene data show CDR1 as SGHNT and CDR2 as YYREEE (reference sequence). The CDR3 runs to 16 residues. The CDR3 loop is CASSGRDSTTTDTQYF. DNA of the CDR3: TGTGCCAGCAGCGGACGGGACAGCACGACAACAGATACGCAGTATTTT.

The DNA of the CDR3 is TGCGCCAGCAGCCGACCGGACAGGGTTCGGCAGTACTTC. Translated, it gives CASSRPDRVRQYF. This chain connects TRBV4-1 to TRBJ2-7, with TRBD1 identical over 8 bases. Germline loops: CDR1 MGHRA, CDR2 YSYEKL. The CDR3 has 13 amino acids. Trimming at V came to 4 bases and at J to 9 bases, leaving 8 bases not matched to a gene.

This clone appeared a few times. The J gene is TRBJ1-1, the V gene TRBV25-1; a weak D match, TRBD1 (5 bases). CDR3 size: 15 residues. V lost 2 bases and J 0 bases, leaving 10 bases between the germline ends. Germline V gene lookup returns CDR1 MGHDK and CDR2 SYGVNS. CDR3: CASSEAGHLNTEAFF. In nucleotides, the CDR3 is TGTGCCAGCAGTGAAGCTGGACACCTGAACACTGAAGCTTTCTTT.

This clone was seen a handful of times. J is TRBJ2-6 and V is TRBV9; no clear D gene. CDR1 is SGDLS, CDR2 YYNGEE, per germline. This CDR3 comprises 17 residues. Trimming stripped 1 base from V and 2 bases from J, with 13 bases between. The CDR3, as DNA: TGTGCCAGCAGCGTAAGGAGCGTTACGGCTGGGGCCAACGTCCTGACTTTC. Residues: CASSVRSVTAGANVLTF.

In its sample, this clone was seen a few times. The CDR3 bases are TGTGCCAGCTCCAGGGTGAGGGGGGATTTCCGGGGGGATGAGCAGTTCTTC. It is translated as CASSRVRGDFRGDEQFF. The V call is TRBV19, the J call TRBJ2-1, with a weak D call TRBD2 (7 bases). The V gene's germline CDR1 is LNHDA and CDR2 SQIVND (reference sequence). The V and J ends lost 9 bases and 8 bases respectively, with 29 bases between them. This CDR3 comprises 17 residues.

The chain couples TRBV4-3 to TRBJ2-3; D remains unclear. The CDR3 spans 16 residues. V was shortened by 1 base and J by 2 bases, with 13 bases between the two germline ends. CDR1 LGHNA and CDR2 YSLEER come from the germline V gene. This chain's CDR3 is CASSQVDGPTTDTQYF. CDR3 sequence (DNA): TGCGCCAGCAGCCAAGTTGATGGGCCTACCACAGATACGCAGTATTTT.

In this sample, this clone is medium-sized. The chain employs TRBV27 and TRBJ1-2; 7 bases align to TRBD1. This CDR3 has 16 residues. In germline, CDR1 is MNHEY, CDR2 SMNVEV (reference sequence). Unmatched junction bases numbered 12, after V lost 4 bases and J lost 4 bases. DNA of the CDR3: TGTGCCAGCAGTTCCGTCCGGGACAGAGGCCTCTATGGCTACACCTTC. It encodes CASSSVRDRGLYGYTF.

The chain joins TRBV10-3 to TRBJ2-7; 8 positions match TRBD1. Germline V lookup: CDR1 ENHRY, CDR2 SYGVKD. The CDR3 consists of 13 residues. The J segment lost 4 bases and the V segment lost 4 bases, leaving 3 bases of the junction unmatched. CDR3: CAISGTGFYEQYF. DNA of the CDR3: TGTGCCATCAGTGGGACAGGGTTTTACGAGCAGTACTTC.